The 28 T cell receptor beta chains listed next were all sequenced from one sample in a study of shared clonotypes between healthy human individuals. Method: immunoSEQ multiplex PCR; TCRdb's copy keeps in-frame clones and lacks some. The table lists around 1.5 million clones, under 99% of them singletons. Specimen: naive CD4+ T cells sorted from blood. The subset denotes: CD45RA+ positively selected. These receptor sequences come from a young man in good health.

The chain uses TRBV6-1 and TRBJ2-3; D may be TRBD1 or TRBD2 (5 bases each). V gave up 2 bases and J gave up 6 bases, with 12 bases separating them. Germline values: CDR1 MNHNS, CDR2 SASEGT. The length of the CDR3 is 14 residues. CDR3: CASSESGRRDTQYF. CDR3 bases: TGTGCCAGCAGTGAATCAGGGAGAAGGGATACGCAGTATTTT.

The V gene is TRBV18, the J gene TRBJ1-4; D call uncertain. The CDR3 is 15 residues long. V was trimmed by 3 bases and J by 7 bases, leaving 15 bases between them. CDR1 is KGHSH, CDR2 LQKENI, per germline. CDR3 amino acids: CASSPEVFQIEKLFF. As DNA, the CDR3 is TGTGCCAGCTCACCTGAGGTTTTTCAAATTGAAAAACTGTTTTTT.

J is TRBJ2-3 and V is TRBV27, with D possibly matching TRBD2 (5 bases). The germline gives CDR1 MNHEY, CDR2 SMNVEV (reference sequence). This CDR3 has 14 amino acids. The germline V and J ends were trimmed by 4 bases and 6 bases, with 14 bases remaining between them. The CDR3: CASSSHLRGDTQYF. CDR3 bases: TGTGCCAGCAGTTCACACCTACGGGGTGATACGCAGTATTTT.

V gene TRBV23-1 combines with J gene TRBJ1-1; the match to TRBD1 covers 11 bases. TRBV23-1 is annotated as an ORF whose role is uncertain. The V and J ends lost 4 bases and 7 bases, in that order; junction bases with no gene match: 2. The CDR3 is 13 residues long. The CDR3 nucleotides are TGCGCCAGCAGTCGAGGGACAGGGGGTGAAGCTTTCTTT. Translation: CASSRGTGGEAFF.

CDR3 sequence: CASRGSPPGYNEQFF. The CDR3 nucleotides read TGTGCCAGCAGGGGTAGCCCTCCGGGCTACAATGAGCAGTTCTTC. The chain is built from TRBV6-5 and TRBJ2-1; D not resolved. The germline V and J ends were trimmed by 6 bases and 3 bases, with 15 bases remaining between them. This CDR3 has 15 residues. Germline lookup yields CDR1 MNHEY and CDR2 SVGAGI.

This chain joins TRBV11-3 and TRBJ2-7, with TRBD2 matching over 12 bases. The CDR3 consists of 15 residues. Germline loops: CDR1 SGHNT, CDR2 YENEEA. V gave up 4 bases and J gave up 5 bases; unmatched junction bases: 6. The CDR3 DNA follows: TGTGCCAGCAGCTCACGGACTAGCGGGAAGAACGAGCAGTACTTC. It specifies CASSSRTSGKNEQYF.

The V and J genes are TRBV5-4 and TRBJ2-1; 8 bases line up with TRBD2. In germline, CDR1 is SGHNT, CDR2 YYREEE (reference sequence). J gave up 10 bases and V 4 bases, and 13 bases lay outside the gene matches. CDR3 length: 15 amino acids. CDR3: CASSNKQGLVGEQFF. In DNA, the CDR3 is TGTGCCAGCAGCAATAAACAGGGACTAGTGGGGGAGCAGTTCTTC.

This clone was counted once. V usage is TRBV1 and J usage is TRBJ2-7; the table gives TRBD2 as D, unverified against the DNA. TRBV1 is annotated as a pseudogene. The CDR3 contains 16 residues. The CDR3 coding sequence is TGCACCAGCAGCCAAAACTCTAAGCGGGAGGCCTACGAGCAGTACTTC. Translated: CTSSQNSKREAYEQYF.

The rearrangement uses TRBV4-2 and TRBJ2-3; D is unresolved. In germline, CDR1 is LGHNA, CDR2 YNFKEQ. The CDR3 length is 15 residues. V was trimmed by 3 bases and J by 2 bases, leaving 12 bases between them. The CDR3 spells CASSQGLVYTDTQYF. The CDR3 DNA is TGTGCCAGCAGCCAGGGGTTGGTATACACAGATACGCAGTATTTT.

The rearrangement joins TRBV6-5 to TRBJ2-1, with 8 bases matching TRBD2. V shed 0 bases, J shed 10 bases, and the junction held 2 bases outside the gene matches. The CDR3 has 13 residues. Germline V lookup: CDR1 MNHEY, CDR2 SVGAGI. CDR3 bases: TGTGCCAGCAGTTACTCCGGCGGGAGGGAGCAGTTCTTC. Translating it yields CASSYSGGREQFF.

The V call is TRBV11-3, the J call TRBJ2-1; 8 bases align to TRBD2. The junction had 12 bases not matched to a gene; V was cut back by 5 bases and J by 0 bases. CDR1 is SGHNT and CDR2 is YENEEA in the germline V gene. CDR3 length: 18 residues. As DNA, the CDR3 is TGTGCCAGCAGCCTCTTGTTTCGGGAGGGTAGCTCCTACAATGAGCAGTTCTTC. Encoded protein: CASSLLFREGSSYNEQFF.

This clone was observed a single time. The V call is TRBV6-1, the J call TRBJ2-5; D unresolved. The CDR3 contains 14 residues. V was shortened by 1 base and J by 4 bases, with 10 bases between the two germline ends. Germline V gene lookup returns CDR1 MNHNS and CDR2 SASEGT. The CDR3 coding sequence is TGTGCCAGCAGTGAAGGGGTGTCATCAGAGACCCAGTACTTC. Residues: CASSEGVSSETQYF.

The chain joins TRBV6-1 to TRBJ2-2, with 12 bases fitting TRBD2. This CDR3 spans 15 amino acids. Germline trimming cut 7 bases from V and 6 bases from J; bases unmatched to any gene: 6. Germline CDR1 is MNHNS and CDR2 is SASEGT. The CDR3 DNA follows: TGTGCCAGCACGAAACTAGCGGGAGGCGCCGGGGAGCTGTTTTTT. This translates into CASTKLAGGAGELFF.

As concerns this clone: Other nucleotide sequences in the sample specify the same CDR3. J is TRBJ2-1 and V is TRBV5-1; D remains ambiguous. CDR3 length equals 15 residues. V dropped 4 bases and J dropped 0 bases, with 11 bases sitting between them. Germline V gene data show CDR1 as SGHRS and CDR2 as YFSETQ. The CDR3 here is CASSLTRSSYNEQFF. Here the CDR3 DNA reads TGCGCCAGCAGCCTGACTCGGAGCTCCTACAATGAGCAGTTCTTC.

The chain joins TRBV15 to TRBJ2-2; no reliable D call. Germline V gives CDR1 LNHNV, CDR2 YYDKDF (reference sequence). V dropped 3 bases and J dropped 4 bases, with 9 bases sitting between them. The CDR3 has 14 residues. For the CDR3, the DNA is TGTGCCACCAGCAGTTTCCTTTCCACCGGGGAGCTGTTTTTT. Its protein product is CATSSFLSTGELFF.

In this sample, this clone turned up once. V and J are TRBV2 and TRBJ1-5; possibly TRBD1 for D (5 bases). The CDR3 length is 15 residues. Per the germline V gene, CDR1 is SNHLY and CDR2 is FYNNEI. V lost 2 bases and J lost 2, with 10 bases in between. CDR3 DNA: TGTGCCAGCAGTGAATCAGGGCGGGGCAATCAGCCCCAGCATTTT. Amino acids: CASSESGRGNQPQHF.

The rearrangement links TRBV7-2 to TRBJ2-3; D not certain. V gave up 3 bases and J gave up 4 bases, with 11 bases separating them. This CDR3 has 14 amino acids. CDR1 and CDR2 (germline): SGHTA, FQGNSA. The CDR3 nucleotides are TGTGCCAGCAGCTTGAAGGGTTTGGCAGATACGCAGTATTTT. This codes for CASSLKGLADTQYF.

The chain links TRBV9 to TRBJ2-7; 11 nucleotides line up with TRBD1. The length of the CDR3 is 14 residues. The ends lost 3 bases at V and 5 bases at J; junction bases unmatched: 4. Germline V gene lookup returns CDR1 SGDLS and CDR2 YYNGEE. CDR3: CASSARTGGNEQYF. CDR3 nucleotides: TGTGCCAGCAGCGCCCGGACAGGGGGCAACGAGCAGTACTTC.

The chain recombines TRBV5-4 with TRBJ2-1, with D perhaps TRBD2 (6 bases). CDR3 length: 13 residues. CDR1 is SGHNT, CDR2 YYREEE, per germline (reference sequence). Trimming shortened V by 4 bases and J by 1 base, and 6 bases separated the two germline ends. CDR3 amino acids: CASSGRSYNEQFF. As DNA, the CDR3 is TGTGCCAGCAGCGGGAGGTCCTACAATGAGCAGTTCTTC.

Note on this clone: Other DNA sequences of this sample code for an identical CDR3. CDR3 sequence: CASSRREGTEAFF. CDR3 in DNA: TGTGCCAGCTCCCGCAGGGAGGGCACTGAAGCTTTCTTT. The chain joins TRBV18 to TRBJ1-1, with TRBD1 as a possible D gene (5 bases). V lost 6 bases to trimming and J lost 4 bases, with 12 bases between them. This CDR3 region has 13 residues. CDR1 and CDR2 from the germline V gene are KGHSH and LQKENI.

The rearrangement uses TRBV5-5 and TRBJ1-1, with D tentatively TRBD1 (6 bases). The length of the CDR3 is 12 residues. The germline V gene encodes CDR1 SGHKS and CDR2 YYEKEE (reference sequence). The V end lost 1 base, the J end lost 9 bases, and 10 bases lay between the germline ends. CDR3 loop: CASSLLTGKAFF. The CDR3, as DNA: TGTGCCAGCAGCTTGTTGACAGGTAAAGCTTTCTTT.

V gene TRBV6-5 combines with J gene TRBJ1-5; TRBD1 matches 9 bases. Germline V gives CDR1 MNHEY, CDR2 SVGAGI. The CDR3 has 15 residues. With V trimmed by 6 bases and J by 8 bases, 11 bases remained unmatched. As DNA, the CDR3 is TGTGCCAGCAGATCAGGCGGACAGGGGATCGAGCCCCAGCATTTT. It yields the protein CASRSGGQGIEPQHF.

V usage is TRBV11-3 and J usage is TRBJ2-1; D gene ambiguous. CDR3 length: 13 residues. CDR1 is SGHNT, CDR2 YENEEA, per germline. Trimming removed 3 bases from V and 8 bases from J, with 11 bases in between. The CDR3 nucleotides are TGTGCCAGCAGCTTGCCCCCTGCCCATGAGCAGTTCTTC. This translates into CASSLPPAHEQFF.

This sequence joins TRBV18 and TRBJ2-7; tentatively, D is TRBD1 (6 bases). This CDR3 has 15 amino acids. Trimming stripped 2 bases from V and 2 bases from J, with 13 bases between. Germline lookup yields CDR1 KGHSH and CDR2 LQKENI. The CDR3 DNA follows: TGTGCCAGCTCACCAGTGACAGGAAAAACCTACGAGCAGTACTTC. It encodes CASSPVTGKTYEQYF.

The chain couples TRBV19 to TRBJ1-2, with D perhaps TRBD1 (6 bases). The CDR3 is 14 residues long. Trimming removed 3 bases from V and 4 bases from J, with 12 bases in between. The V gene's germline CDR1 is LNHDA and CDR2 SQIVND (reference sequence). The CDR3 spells CASSIGGKGYGYTF. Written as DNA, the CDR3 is TGTGCCAGTAGTATTGGGGGCAAGGGCTATGGCTACACCTTC. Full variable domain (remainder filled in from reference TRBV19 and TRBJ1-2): DGGITQSPKYLFRKEGQNVTLSCEQNLNHDAMYWYRQDPGQGLRLIYYSQIVNDFQKGDIAEGYSVSREKKESFPLTVTSAQKNPTAFYLCASSIGGKGYGYTFGSGTRLTVV.

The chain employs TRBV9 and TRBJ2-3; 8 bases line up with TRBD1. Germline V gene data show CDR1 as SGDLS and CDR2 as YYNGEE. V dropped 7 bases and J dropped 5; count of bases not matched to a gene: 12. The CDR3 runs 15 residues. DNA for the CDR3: TGTGCCAGCTCTGCCCAGACAGGGGAAATAGATACGCAGTATTTT. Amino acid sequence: CASSAQTGEIDTQYF.

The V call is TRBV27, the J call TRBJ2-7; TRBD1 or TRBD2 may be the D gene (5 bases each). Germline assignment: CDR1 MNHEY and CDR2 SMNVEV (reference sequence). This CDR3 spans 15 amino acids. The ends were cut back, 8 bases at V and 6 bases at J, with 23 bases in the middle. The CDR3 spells CASSSSWQGVSEQYF. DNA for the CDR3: TGTGCCAGCTCCTCGTCTTGGCAGGGAGTATCCGAGCAGTACTTC.

The CDR3 nucleotides are TGTGCCAGCAGGCCGACGGGGGCTGGCTACACCTTC. It codes for CASRPTGAGYTF. The chain combines TRBV28 with TRBJ1-2; D perhaps matches TRBD1 (6 bases). This CDR3 contains 12 residues. Germline CDR1 is MDHEN and CDR2 is SYDVKM. V lost 6 bases, J lost 7 bases, and 12 bases lay in between.